A single sample gave rise to the 6 T cell receptor beta chains below, sequenced in a study of control samples from healthy donors and cancer patients (TCRdb year 2020). The library was made by the immunoSEQ multiplex PCR assay. TCRdb mirrors the immuneACCESS table, restricted to in-frame sequences. Some clones are absent from its copies; in checked studies, under half trace to an unresolved V gene, and the reason for the others is unknown. The table for this sample lists about 220,000 clones; about 93% of them were counted only once. Jointly, the top ten make up less than 1.6% of the sample. Sequenced input: blood. The receptors come from a man aged 50-59 years in good health.

This clone turned up a few times. The genes are TRBV7-9 and TRBJ2-2; the D is unclear. Germline V gene lookup returns CDR1 SEHNR and CDR2 FQNEAQ (reference sequence). V shed 5 bases and J shed 7 bases, with 14 bases lying between them. This CDR3 spans 14 amino acids. CDR3 loop: CASSPPLGDGELFF. CDR3 nucleotide sequence: TGTGCCAGCAGCCCGCCCTTGGGTGACGGGGAGCTGTTTTTT.

V usage is TRBV4-1 and J usage is TRBJ2-1; 11 bases fit TRBD2. The CDR3 contains 15 residues. With V trimmed by 4 bases and J by 5 bases, 4 bases remained unmatched. Germline V gene lookup returns CDR1 MGHRA and CDR2 YSYEKL. CDR3 amino acids: CASSLGLAGNNEQFF. CDR3 sequence (DNA): TGCGCCAGCAGCCTCGGACTAGCGGGCAACAATGAGCAGTTCTTC.

The V gene is TRBV15, the J gene TRBJ2-1; 9 positions match TRBD1. Unmatched junction bases numbered 14, after V lost 3 bases and J lost 2 bases. Looked up from germline, CDR1 is LNHNV and CDR2 is YYDKDF (reference sequence). This CDR3 is built from 19 residues. The CDR3 coding sequence is TGTGCCACCAGCAGGCCTCAAGAACCGGGACAGGGCGCCTACAATGAGCAGTTCTTC. Protein product: CATSRPQEPGQGAYNEQFF.

The chain combines TRBV9 with TRBJ1-6; D not resolved. V dropped 4 bases and J dropped 0 bases, with 11 bases sitting between them. Germline V gene data show CDR1 as SGDLS and CDR2 as YYNGEE. The CDR3 sequence is 16 residues long. CDR3 nucleotides: TGTGCCAGCAGCCCATCGCAGTACTCCTATAATTCACCCCTCCACTTT. Amino acid sequence: CASSPSQYSYNSPLHF.

This sequence joins TRBV5-1 and TRBJ2-1; no firm D call. The germline V and J ends were trimmed by 2 bases and 1 base, with 22 bases remaining between them. Germline assignment: CDR1 SGHRS and CDR2 YFSETQ. The length of the CDR3 is 19 residues. The CDR3 nucleotides read TGCGCCAGCAGCTTCGACCCGCCGGTGACTGCATCATCCTACAATGAGCAGTTCTTC. Encoded protein: CASSFDPPVTASSYNEQFF.

As for this clone: The germline gene is not matched at one end of the junction; a read error may be the cause. The chain recombines TRBV28 with TRBJ2-2; tentatively, D is TRBD2 (6 bases). The CDR3 extends over 14 amino acids. Germline loops: CDR1 MDHEN, CDR2 SYDVKM. CDR3 region: CASPSPGEHRGAVF. CDR3 bases: TGTGCCAGCCCGTCCCCGGGGGAACACCGGGGAGCTGTTTTT. The full variable domain, completed using reference TRBV28 and TRBJ2-2, is DVKVTQSSRYLVKRTGEKVFLECVQDMDHENMFWYRQDPGLGLRLIYFSYDVKMKEKGDIPEGYSVSREKKERFSLILESASTNQTSMYLCASPSPGEHRGAVFGEGSRLTVL.